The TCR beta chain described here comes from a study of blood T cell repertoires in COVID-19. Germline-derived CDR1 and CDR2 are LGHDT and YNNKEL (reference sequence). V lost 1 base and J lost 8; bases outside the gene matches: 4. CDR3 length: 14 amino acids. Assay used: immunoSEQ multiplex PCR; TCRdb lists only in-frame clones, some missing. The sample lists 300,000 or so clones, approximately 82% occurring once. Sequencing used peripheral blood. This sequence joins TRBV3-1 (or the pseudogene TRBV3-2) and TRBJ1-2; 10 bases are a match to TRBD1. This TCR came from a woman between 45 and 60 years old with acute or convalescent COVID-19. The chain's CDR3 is CASSQGQGARGYTF. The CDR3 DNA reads TGTGCCAGCAGCCAAGGACAGGGGGCGCGGGGCTACACCTTC.